This TCR beta chain comes out of a study of blood T cells in healthy people across ages. A J-beta primer mix and a sample-barcoded 5' primer were used in a second PCR of roughly 6 to 11 cycles. TCRdb re-called the 5' RACE reads with MiXCR, one entry per CDR3 protein. The sample lists roughly 700,000 distinct CDR3 sequences; approximately 50% were seen once. General study results and limits: No one knew whether donors had CMV, which possibly confounded expanded clonotype changes.

Trimming left V 3 bases short and J 0 bases short, with 7 bases between. Germline values: CDR1 DFQATT, CDR2 SNEGSKA (reference sequence). The CDR3 contains 13 residues. In each sample, at least 6 million PBMCs were isolated. Points on this clonotype: The antigen is not known.

The TCR sequence derives from a woman aged 55-69 years in good health. The sequencing sample was made of blood. V is TRBV20-1 and J is TRBJ2-3; the D is unclear. This CDR3 reads CSASRISTDTQYF. In DNA form, the CDR3 reads TGCAGTGCTAGCCGGATTAGCACAGATACGCAGTATTTT.